The sequence of this TCR beta chain was determined in a study of early T cells in non-severe SARS-CoV-2 infection. This clonotype has at least ten counts. V was clipped by 5 bases and J by 5 bases; unmatched bases: 2. The CDR3 consists of 14 residues. One entry per CDR3 protein results from TCRdb running MiXCR on the 5' RACE reads. The sample has 40,000 to 45,000 distinct CDR3 sequences, approximately 5.9% seen once. The clonotype comes from an adult who was a healthcare worker with PCR-confirmed SARS-CoV-2 infection or an uninfected control (not recorded which). The V and J genes are TRBV12-3 or TRBV12-4 and TRBJ1-4, with 10 bases lining up with TRBD1. The sample consisted of whole blood, taken at baseline. CDR3 region: CASSRDRGNEKLFF. The CDR3 DNA reads as TGTGCCAGCAGTCGGGACAGGGGCAATGAAAAACTGTTTTTT.